One sample yielded the 6 T cell receptor beta chains listed below, sequenced in a study of shared clonotypes between healthy human individuals. As defined, naive CD8 cells were CD45RO-negative and positively selected for CCR7, with terminally differentiated effector memory CD45RA+ cells excluded. Assay used: immunoSEQ multiplex PCR; TCRdb lists only in-frame clones, some missing. The table has roughly 2,000,000 clones, about 94% seen once. Sequenced: naive CD8+ T cells sorted from blood. The source is a man between 18 and 29 years old in good health.

The rearrangement links TRBV27 to TRBJ2-7; 7 bases map to TRBD2. Germline CDR1 and CDR2: MNHEY and SMNVEV (reference sequence). The CDR3 runs to 12 residues. The V gene end was trimmed by 7 bases and the J gene end by 6 bases; junction bases not matched to a gene: 6. The CDR3 coding sequence is TGTGCCAGCAAGGGGTGGGAGGGCGAGCAGTACTTC. As protein: CASKGWEGEQYF.

This chain links TRBV5-4 with TRBJ1-1; TRBD1 might be the D (6 bases). Trimming removed 4 bases at V and 6 bases at J, with 13 bases between. Germline V CDR1 and CDR2: SGHNT, YYREEE (reference sequence). This CDR3 region has 13 residues. The CDR3 DNA reads as TGTGCCAGCAGCGTGACAGGTGACGCTGAAGCTTTCTTT. It encodes CASSVTGDAEAFF.

A word on this clone: The same CDR3 is also encoded by other DNA sequences in this sample. The genes are TRBV6-5 and TRBJ2-7, with D perhaps matching TRBD1 (5 bases). Germline V CDR1 and CDR2: MNHEY, SVGAGI. V dropped 5 bases and J dropped 1 base, with 9 bases sitting between them. The CDR3 runs 13 residues. The CDR3 sequence is CASSLTGSYEQYF. The CDR3 nucleotides read TGTGCCAGCAGTCTTACAGGATCCTACGAGCAGTACTTC.

This chain joins TRBV10-2 and TRBJ2-2, with D possibly TRBD1 on 6 matching bases. The CDR3 loop spans 14 amino acids. Deletions cut 7 bases from V and 4 bases from J, with 13 bases between. Germline V lookup: CDR1 WSHSY, CDR2 SAAADI. The CDR3 region is CASNEGVSTGELFF. CDR3 bases: TGCGCCAGCAACGAGGGGGTTTCCACCGGGGAGCTGTTTTTT.

The chain is built from TRBV5-4 and TRBJ1-3, with D uncertain. The CDR3 is 13 residues long. V lost 9 bases and J 2 bases, leaving 12 bases between the germline ends. Germline assignment: CDR1 SGHNT and CDR2 YYREEE (reference sequence). The CDR3, as DNA: TGTGCCACTCAAGATCCACCTGGAAACACCATATATTTT. Residues: CATQDPPGNTIYF.

The rearrangement uses TRBV2 and TRBJ2-1; weak D call: TRBD2 (6 bases). Germline CDR1 SNHLY, CDR2 FYNNEI. The ends were cut back, 5 bases at V and 1 base at J, with 12 bases in the middle. The CDR3 is 15 residues long. The CDR3 nucleotides are TGTGCCAGCAGTACCGGGACTTTGTCCTACAATGAGCAGTTCTTC. This translates into CASSTGTLSYNEQFF.